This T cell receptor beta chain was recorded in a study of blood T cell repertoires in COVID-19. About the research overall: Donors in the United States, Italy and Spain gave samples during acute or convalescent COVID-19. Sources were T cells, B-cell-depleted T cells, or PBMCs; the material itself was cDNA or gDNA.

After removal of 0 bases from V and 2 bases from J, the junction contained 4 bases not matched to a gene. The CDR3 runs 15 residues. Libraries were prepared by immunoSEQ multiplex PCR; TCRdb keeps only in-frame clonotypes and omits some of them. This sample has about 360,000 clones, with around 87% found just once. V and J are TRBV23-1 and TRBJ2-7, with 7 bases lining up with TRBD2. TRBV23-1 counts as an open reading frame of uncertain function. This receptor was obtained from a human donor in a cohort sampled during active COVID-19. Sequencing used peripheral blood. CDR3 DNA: TGCGCCAGCAGTCAATCGGGGGAGGGGACCTACGAGCAGTACTTC. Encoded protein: CASSQSGEGTYEQYF.